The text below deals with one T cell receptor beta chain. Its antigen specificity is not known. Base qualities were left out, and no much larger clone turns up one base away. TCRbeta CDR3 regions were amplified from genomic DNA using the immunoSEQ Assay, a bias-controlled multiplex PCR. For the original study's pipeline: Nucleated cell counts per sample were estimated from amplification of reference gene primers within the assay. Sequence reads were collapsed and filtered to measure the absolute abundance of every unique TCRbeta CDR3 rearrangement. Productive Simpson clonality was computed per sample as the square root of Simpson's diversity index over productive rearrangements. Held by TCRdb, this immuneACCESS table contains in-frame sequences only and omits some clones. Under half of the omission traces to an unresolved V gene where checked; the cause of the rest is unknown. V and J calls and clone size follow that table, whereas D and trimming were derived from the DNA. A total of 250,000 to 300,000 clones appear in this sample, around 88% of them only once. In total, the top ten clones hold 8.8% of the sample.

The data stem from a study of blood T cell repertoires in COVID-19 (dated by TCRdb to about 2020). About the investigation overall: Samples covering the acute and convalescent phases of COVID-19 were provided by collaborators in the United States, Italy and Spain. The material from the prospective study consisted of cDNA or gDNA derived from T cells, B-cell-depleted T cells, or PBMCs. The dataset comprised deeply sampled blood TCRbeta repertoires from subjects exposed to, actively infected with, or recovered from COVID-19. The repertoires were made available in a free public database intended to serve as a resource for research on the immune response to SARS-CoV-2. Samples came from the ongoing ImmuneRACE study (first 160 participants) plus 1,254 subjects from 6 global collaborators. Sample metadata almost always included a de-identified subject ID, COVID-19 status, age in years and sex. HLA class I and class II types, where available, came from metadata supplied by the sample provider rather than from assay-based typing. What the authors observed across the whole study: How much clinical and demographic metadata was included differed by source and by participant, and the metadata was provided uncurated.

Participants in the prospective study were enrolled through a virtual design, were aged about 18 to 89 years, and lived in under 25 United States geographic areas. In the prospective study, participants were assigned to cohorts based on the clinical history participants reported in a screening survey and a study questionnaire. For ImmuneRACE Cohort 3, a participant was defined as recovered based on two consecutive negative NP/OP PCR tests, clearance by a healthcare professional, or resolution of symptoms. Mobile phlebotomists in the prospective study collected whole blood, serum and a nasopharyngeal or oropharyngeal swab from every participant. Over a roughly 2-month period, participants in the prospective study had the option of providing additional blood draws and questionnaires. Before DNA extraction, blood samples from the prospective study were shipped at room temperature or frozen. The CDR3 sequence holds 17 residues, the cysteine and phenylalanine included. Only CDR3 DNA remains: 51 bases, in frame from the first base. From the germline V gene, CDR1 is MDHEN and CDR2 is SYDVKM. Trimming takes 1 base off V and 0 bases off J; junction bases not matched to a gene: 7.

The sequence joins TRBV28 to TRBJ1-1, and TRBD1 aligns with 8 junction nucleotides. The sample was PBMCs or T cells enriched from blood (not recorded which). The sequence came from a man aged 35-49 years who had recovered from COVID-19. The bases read TGTGCCAGCAGTTTATTTGGCGACAGGGGAATGAACACTGAAGCTTTCTTT. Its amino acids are CASSLFGDRGMNTEAFF.